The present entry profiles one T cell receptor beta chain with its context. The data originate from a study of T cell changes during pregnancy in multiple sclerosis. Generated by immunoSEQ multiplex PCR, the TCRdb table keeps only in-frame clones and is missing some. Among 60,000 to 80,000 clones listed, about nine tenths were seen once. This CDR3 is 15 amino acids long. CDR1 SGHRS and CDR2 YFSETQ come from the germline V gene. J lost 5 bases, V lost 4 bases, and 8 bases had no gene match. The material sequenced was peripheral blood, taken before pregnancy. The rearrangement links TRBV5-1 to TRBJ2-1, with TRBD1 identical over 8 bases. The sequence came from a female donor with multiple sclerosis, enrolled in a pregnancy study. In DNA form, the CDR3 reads TGCGCCAGCAGCCCCAGGGGGCCTCCAAACAATGAGCAGTTCTTC. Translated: CASSPRGPPNNEQFF. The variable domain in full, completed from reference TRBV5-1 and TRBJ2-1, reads KAGVTQTPRYLIKTRGQQVTLSCSPISGHRSVSWYQQTPGQGLQFLFEYFSETQRNKGNFPGRFSGRQFSNSRSEMNVSTLELGDSALYLCASSPRGPPNNEQFFGPGTRLTVL.